The 24 T cell receptor beta chains reported below all come from one sample, sequenced in a study of cytomegalovirus exposure and HLA in healthy donors. 60 Vbeta and 13 Jbeta primers were used in PCR. The assay was immunoSEQ multiplex PCR, and TCRdb's table has in-frame clones only and misses some. Altogether about 160,000 clones are present, about 85% being singletons, with the ten largest covering approximately 6.5%. Sequencing used PBMCs. The source of these receptors is a male donor in good health and CMV-seropositive.

As for this clone: At one boundary the junction diverges from the germline segment, which might be a read error. The rearrangement links TRBV6-5 to TRBJ1-2; perhaps TRBD1 as D (5 bases). The V gene's germline CDR1 is MNHEY and CDR2 SVGAGI. The CDR3 consists of 15 residues. In DNA, the CDR3 is TGTGCCAGCAGTTACTCGGCAGGGATTAACTATGGCTACATCTTC. This encodes CASSYSAGINYGYIF.

V is TRBV7-6 and J is TRBJ2-1, with D tentatively TRBD2 (8 bases). Germline V gene sequence: CDR1 SGHVS, CDR2 FNYEAQ. The CDR3 is 17 amino acids. V was clipped by 1 base and J by 8 bases, with 21 bases between them. This chain's CDR3 is CASSLGLDGRGQDEQFF. The DNA for the CDR3 is TGTGCCAGCAGCTTAGGACTTGACGGGAGGGGGCAAGATGAGCAGTTCTTC.

This clone occurred a few times. The V and J genes are TRBV9 and TRBJ2-7; TRBD2 agrees at 10 bases. Per germline, CDR1 SGDLS and CDR2 YYNGEE. V gave up 3 bases and J gave up 4 bases; unmatched junction bases: 4. This CDR3 has 14 amino acids. This chain's CDR3 is CASSASGSGYEQYF. The DNA for the CDR3 is TGTGCCAGCAGCGCTAGCGGGAGTGGGTACGAGCAGTACTTC.

The chain recombines TRBV16 with TRBJ1-5, with D possibly matching TRBD1 (5 bases). The CDR3 contains 14 residues. Germline loops: CDR1 KGHSY, CDR2 FQNENV. Trimming stripped 2 bases from V and 4 bases from J, with 9 bases between. In DNA, the CDR3 is TGTGCCAGCAGCCAAGGCAGGGCGAATCAGCCCCAGCATTTT. Encoded protein: CASSQGRANQPQHF.

The gene calls are TRBV7-9 and TRBJ1-5; D ambiguous. V dropped 0 bases and J dropped 3 bases, with 9 bases sitting between them. The CDR3 spans 15 residues. In germline, CDR1 is SEHNR, CDR2 FQNEAQ (reference sequence). The CDR3: CASSLAGGVNQPQHF. DNA of the CDR3: TGTGCCAGCAGCTTAGCCGGCGGGGTCAATCAGCCCCAGCATTTT.

This sequence joins TRBV7-9 and TRBJ2-5; 9 nucleotides align to TRBD1. The J call may be faulty, since TRBJ2-7 better matches the DNA end. The CDR3 is made up of 15 amino acids. The germline V gene has CDR1 SEHNR and CDR2 FQNEAQ (reference sequence). The CDR3 region is CASSAVTGGGYEQYF. The CDR3 DNA reads as TGTGCCAGCAGCGCCGTGACAGGGGGAGGCTACGAGCAGTACTTC.

V gene TRBV11-3 combines with J gene TRBJ2-5; TRBD2 agrees at 7 bases. Gene TRBJ2-7 matches the end of the DNA better, so the J call may be wrong. CDR3 length equals 15 residues. Germline CDR1 SGHNT, CDR2 YENEEA. The CDR3 region is CASSLGSGGTYEQYF. The CDR3 DNA is TGTGCCAGCAGCTTAGGGTCGGGAGGCACCTACGAGCAGTACTTC.

This sequence joins TRBV28 and TRBJ2-5, with D possibly TRBD2 on 6 matching bases. The DNA end lines up better with TRBJ2-7; the J call may be wrong. Looked up from germline, CDR1 is MDHEN and CDR2 is SYDVKM. There are 14 residues in the CDR3. CDR3 loop: CASRPSGYSYEQYF. The CDR3, as DNA: TGTGCCAGCAGACCCAGCGGGTACTCTTACGAGCAGTACTTC.

V is TRBV10-3 and J is TRBJ2-1; 12 positions match TRBD2. With V trimmed by 6 bases and J by 5 bases, 5 bases remained unmatched. In germline, CDR1 is ENHRY, CDR2 SYGVKD. The CDR3 loop spans 15 amino acids. The CDR3 DNA follows: TGTGCCATCAGCACGACTAGCGGGGGCAACAATGAGCAGTTCTTC. It specifies CAISTTSGGNNEQFF.

This clone came up once. The genes are TRBV27 and TRBJ2-3; 8 nucleotides line up with TRBD2. After removal of 2 bases from V and 2 bases from J, the junction contained 3 bases not matched to a gene. The V gene's germline CDR1 is MNHEY and CDR2 SMNVEV (reference sequence). This CDR3 contains 15 residues. This chain's CDR3 is CASSLLLADTDTQYF. The CDR3 nucleotides are TGTGCCAGCAGTTTACTACTAGCGGACACAGATACGCAGTATTTT.

This chain connects TRBV30 to TRBJ1-1, with TRBD1 as a possible D gene (6 bases). Trimming removed 4 bases from V and 5 bases from J, with 14 bases in between. The CDR3 contains 13 residues. Germline assignment: CDR1 GTSNPN and CDR2 SVGIG (reference sequence). CDR3 sequence (DNA): TGTGCCTGGACAAACAGGGTCGGGACTGAAGCTTTCTTT. It translates to CAWTNRVGTEAFF. The full variable domain, completed using reference TRBV30 and TRBJ1-1, is SQTIHQWPATLVQPVGSPLSLECTVEGTSNPNLYWYRQAAGRGLQLLFYSVGIGQISSEVPQNLSASRPQDRQFILSSKKLLLSDSGFYLCAWTNRVGTEAFFGQGTRLTVV.

V is TRBV5-1 and J is TRBJ2-4; TRBD1 matches at 7 bases. Germline V CDR1 and CDR2: SGHRS, YFSETQ. This CDR3 region has 15 residues. Losses at the gene ends were 4 bases for V and 6 bases for J; bases not matched to a gene: 10. The CDR3 sequence is CASSPGQGQINIQYF. The DNA of the CDR3 is TGCGCCAGCAGCCCAGGCCAGGGACAGATAAACATTCAGTACTTC. The complete variable domain, with remaining parts taken from reference TRBV5-1 and TRBJ2-4, reads KAGVTQTPRYLIKTRGQQVTLSCSPISGHRSVSWYQQTPGQGLQFLFEYFSETQRNKGNFPGRFSGRQFSNSRSEMNVSTLELGDSALYLCASSPGQGQINIQYFGAGTRLSVL.

The count of this clone is one. The V gene is TRBV19, the J gene TRBJ2-7, with TRBD2 matching over 7 bases. The J segment lost 2 bases and the V segment lost 5 bases, leaving 9 bases of the junction unmatched. The CDR3 is made up of 15 amino acids. The germline gives CDR1 LNHDA, CDR2 SQIVND (reference sequence). The CDR3 DNA is TGTGCCAGTAGTGGGAGGTGGCGGGAGCCCTACGAGCAGTACTTC. It codes for CASSGRWREPYEQYF.

The rearrangement joins TRBV19 to TRBJ1-5; 7 bases fit TRBD1. This CDR3 has 16 residues. J lost 1 base, V lost 8 bases, and 11 bases had no gene match. Germline V gene data show CDR1 as LNHDA and CDR2 as SQIVND (reference sequence). The CDR3 DNA reads as TGTGCCAGTCGGTTCAGACAGGGTCAAAGCAATCAGCCCCAGCATTTT. Encoded protein: CASRFRQGQSNQPQHF.

The rearrangement uses TRBV29-1 and TRBJ2-7, with a possible D match to TRBD1 (6 bases). CDR1 SQVTM and CDR2 ANQGSEA come from the germline V gene. The CDR3 totals 13 residues. Trimming removed 6 bases from V and 2 bases from J, with 14 bases in between. The CDR3 bases are TGCAGCGTGCAGACAGGAGGCGCCTACGAGCAGTACTTC. Amino acids: CSVQTGGAYEQYF.

This clone showed up just a few times. CDR3 coding DNA: TGTGCCATCAGGCCGGGACAGGACTATGGCTACACCTTC. Protein: CAIRPGQDYGYTF. The chain uses TRBV10-3 and TRBJ1-2; 8 positions agree with TRBD1. CDR1 is ENHRY and CDR2 is SYGVKD in the germline V gene. J lost 3 bases, V lost 6 bases, and 3 bases had no gene match. This CDR3 spans 13 amino acids.

V and J are TRBV5-6 and TRBJ2-7; 8 bases agree with TRBD1. With V trimmed by 4 bases and J by 4 bases, 13 bases remained unmatched. The CDR3 has 16 amino acids. Germline V gene sequence: CDR1 SGHDT, CDR2 YYEEEE. CDR3 residues: CASSPAGRDRRYEQYF. The CDR3 DNA reads TGTGCCAGCAGCCCCGCCGGCCGGGACAGGAGATACGAGCAGTACTTC.

The chain recombines TRBV29-1 with TRBJ1-2; a possible D gene is TRBD1 (5 bases). The CDR3 extends over 11 amino acids. V dropped 5 bases and J dropped 8 bases, with 12 bases sitting between them. The V gene's germline CDR1 is SQVTM and CDR2 ANQGSEA. CDR3 sequence reads: CSVLGGEGYTF. The CDR3 DNA reads TGCAGCGTTTTGGGGGGTGAGGGCTACACCTTC.

V usage is TRBV5-1 and J usage is TRBJ2-5, with a weak D call TRBD2 (6 bases). This CDR3 is built from 16 residues. Germline CDR1 and CDR2: SGHRS and YFSETQ. With 0 bases removed from V and 5 bases from J, the gap between germline ends came to 17 bases. CDR3 sequence reads: CASSLDPGRGWETQYF. The CDR3 DNA follows: TGCGCCAGCAGCTTGGATCCGGGGCGGGGATGGGAGACCCAGTACTTC.

For this clone: Likely a read error: the CDR3 ends without its conserved phenylalanine or tryptophan. The DNA is left out, because the CDR3 cannot be placed on it with certainty; the CDR3 is given as TCRdb lists it. The chain uses TRBV19 and TRBJ1-1; the table's D call, TRBD1, has no DNA check behind it. Germline V CDR1 and CDR2: LNHDA, SQIVND (reference sequence). The CDR3 length is 10 residues, termini included. The chain's CDR3 is CASSPLTDIK.

The chain has TRBV9 and TRBJ2-7, with a possible D match to TRBD2 (6 bases). This CDR3 has 16 amino acids. Germline V gene data show CDR1 as SGDLS and CDR2 as YYNGEE. V lost 0 bases to trimming and J lost 3 bases, with 16 bases between them. The CDR3 DNA follows: TGTGCCAGCAGCGTAGAAGGAGGGGCCCCCCACTACGAGCAGTACTTC. Translating gives CASSVEGGAPHYEQYF.

The chain has TRBV27 and TRBJ2-1; 9 nucleotides align to TRBD2. Germline CDR1 MNHEY, CDR2 SMNVEV (reference sequence). Trimming took 5 bases from V and 13 from J; bases not matched to a gene: 6. The CDR3 loop spans 12 amino acids. CDR3 residues: CASSPLAGPQFF. CDR3 coding DNA: TGTGCCAGCAGTCCTCTAGCGGGACCTCAGTTCTTC.

The chain combines TRBV14 with TRBJ1-2; D is perhaps TRBD1 (6 bases). Germline V CDR1 and CDR2: SGHDN, FVKESK. V was cut by 0 bases and J by 14 bases, with 22 bases left in between. The CDR3 sequence is 15 residues long. This CDR3 is CASSQDTGPLPPRTF. CDR3 in DNA: TGTGCCAGCAGCCAAGATACAGGGCCACTTCCCCCACGGACCTTC.

The chain links TRBV30 to TRBJ1-5; D not resolved. CDR1 and CDR2 from the germline V gene are GTSNPN and SVGIG (reference sequence). The CDR3 totals 13 residues. V was trimmed by 4 bases and J by 5 bases, leaving 12 bases between them. The CDR3 nucleotides are TGTGCCTGGACCCGACGGCGGGATCAGCCCCAGCATTTT. It encodes CAWTRRRDQPQHF.